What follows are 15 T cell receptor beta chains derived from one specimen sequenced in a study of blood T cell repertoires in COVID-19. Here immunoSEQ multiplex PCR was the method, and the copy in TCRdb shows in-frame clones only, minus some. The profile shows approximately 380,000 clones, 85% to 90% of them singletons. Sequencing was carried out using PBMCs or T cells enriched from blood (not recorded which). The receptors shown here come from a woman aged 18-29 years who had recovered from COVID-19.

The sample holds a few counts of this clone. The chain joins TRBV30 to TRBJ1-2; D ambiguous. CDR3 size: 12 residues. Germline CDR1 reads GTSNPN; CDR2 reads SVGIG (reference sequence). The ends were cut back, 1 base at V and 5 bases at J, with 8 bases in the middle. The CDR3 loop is CAWSDQIYGYTF. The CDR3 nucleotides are TGTGCCTGGAGTGACCAGATATATGGCTACACCTTC.

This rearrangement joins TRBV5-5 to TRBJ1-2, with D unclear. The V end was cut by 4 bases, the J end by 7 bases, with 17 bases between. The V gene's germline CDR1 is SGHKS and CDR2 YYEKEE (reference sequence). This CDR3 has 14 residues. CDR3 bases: TGTGCCAGCAGCCGGGAACCAGGCAGAGGTGGCTACACCTTC. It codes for CASSREPGRGGYTF.

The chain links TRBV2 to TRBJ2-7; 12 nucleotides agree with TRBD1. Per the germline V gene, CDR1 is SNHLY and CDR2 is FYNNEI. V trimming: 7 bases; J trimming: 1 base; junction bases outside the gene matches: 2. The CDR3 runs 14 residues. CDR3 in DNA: TGTGCCAGCAAGGGACAGGGGGCGTCCTACGAGCAGTACTTC. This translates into CASKGQGASYEQYF.

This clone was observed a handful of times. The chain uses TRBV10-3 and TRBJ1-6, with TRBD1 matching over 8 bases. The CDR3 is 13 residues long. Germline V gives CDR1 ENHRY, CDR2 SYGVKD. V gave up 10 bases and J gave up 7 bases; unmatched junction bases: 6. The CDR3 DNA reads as TGTGCCACCCGGGACAGGCCGAATTCACCCCTCCACTTT. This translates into CATRDRPNSPLHF.

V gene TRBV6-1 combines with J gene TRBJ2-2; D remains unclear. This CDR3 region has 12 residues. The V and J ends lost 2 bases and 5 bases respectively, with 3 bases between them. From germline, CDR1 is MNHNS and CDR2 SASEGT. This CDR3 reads CASSERTGELFF. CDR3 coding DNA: TGTGCCAGCAGTGAACGGACCGGGGAGCTGTTTTTT.

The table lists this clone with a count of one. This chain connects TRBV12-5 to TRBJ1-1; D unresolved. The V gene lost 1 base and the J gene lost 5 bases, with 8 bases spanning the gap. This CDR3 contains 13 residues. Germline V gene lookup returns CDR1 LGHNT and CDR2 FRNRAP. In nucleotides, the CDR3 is TGTGCTAGTGGTTTGGCTCGTGTGACTGAAGCTTTCTTT. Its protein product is CASGLARVTEAFF. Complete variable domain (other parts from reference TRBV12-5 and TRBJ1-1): DARVTQTPRHKVTEMGQEVTMRCQPILGHNTVFWYRQTMMQGLELLAYFRNRAPLDDSGMPKDRFSAEMPDATLATLKIQPSEPRDSAVYFCASGLARVTEAFFGQGTRLTVV.

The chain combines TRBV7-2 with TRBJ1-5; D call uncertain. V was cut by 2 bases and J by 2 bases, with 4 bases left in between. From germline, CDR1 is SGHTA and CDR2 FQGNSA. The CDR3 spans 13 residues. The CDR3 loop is CASSLQGNQPQHF. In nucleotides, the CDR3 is TGTGCCAGCAGCTTACAGGGCAATCAGCCCCAGCATTTT. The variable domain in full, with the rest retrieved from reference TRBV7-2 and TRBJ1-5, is GAGVSQSPSNKVTEKGKDVELRCDPISGHTALYWYRQSLGQGLEFLIYFQGNSAPDKSGLPSDRFSAERTGGSVSTLTIQRTQQEDSAVYLCASSLQGNQPQHFGDGTRLSIL.

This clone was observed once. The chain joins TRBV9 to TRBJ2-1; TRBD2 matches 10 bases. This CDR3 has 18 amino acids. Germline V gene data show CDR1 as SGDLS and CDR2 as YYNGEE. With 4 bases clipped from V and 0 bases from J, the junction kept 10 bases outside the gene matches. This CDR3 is CASSPRGLAVSSYNEQFF. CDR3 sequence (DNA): TGTGCCAGCAGCCCCCGAGGACTAGCGGTAAGCTCCTACAATGAGCAGTTCTTC. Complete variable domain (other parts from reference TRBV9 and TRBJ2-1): DSGVTQTPKHLITATGQRVTLRCSPRSGDLSVYWYQQSLDQGLQFLIQYYNGEERAKGNILERFSAQQFPDLHSELNLSSLELGDSALYFCASSPRGLAVSSYNEQFFGPGTRLTVL.

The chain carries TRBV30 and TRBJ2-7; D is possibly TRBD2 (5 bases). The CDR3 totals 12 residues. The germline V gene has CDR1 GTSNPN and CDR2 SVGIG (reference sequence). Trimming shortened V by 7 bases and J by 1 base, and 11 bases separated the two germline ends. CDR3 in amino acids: CASGRGSYEQYF. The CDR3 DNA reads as TGTGCCTCAGGACGGGGATCCTACGAGCAGTACTTC.

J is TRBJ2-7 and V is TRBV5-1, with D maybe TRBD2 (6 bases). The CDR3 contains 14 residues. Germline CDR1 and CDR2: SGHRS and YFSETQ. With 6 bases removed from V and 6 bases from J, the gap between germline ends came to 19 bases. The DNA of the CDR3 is TGCGCCAGCACCGGTCCGGGGACTCTCGGCGAGCAGTACTTC. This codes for CASTGPGTLGEQYF.

Here the CDR3 reads CATSTGSTKIQPQHF. The CDR3 DNA reads as TGTGCCACCAGCACTGGCTCAACCAAGATTCAGCCCCAGCATTTT. The rearrangement links TRBV15 to TRBJ1-5, with D unclear. The CDR3 spans 15 residues. CDR1 LNHNV and CDR2 YYDKDF come from the germline V gene (reference sequence). Trimming took off 4 bases at V and 6 bases at J, with 16 bases between the two ends. The full variable domain, completed using reference TRBV15 and TRBJ1-5, is DAMVIQNPRYQVTQFGKPVTLSCSQTLNHNVMYWYQQKSSQAPKLLFHYYDKDFNNEADTPDNFQSRRPNTSFCFLDIRSPGLGDTAMYLCATSTGSTKIQPQHFGDGTRLSIL.

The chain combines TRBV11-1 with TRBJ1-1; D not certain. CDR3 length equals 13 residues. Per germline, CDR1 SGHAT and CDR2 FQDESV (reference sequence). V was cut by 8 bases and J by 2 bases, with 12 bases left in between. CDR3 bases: TGTGCCAGCGGTCATACACGAAACACTGAAGCTTTCTTT. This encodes CASGHTRNTEAFF.

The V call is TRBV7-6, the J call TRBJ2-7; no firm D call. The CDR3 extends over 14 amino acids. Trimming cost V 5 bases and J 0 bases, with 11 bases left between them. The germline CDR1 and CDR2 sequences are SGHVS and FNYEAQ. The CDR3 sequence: CASSLDIYSYEQYF. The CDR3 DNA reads TGTGCCAGCAGCCTTGACATCTACTCCTACGAGCAGTACTTC.

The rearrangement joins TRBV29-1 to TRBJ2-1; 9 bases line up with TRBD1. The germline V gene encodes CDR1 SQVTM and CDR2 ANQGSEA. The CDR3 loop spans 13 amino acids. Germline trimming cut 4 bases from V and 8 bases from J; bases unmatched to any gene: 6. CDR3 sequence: CSVAPGQGYEQFF. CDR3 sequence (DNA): TGCAGCGTTGCCCCGGGACAGGGATATGAGCAGTTCTTC.

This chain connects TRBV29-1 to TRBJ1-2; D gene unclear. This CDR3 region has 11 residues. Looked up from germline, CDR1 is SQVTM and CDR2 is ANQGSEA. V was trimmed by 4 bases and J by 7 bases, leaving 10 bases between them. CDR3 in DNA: TGCAGCGTTGTCCAGGCGTCTGGCTACACCTTC. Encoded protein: CSVVQASGYTF.